Included here is one T cell receptor beta chain sequence, with context. Its matching antigen is unknown. It was treatment-naive patients with stable or active relapsing-remitting disease who made up the multiple sclerosis controls. This sample stems from a study of CD8 T cells in Susac syndrome. An amount of RNA that ranged from roughly 0.5 to 1 ug was reverse transcribed with random hexamers. An immunoSEQ multiplex PCR generated amplified TCR beta CDR3 products spanning 54 Vbeta and 13 Jbeta. TCRdb re-called the immunoSEQ multiplex PCR reads with MiXCR, one entry per CDR3 protein. Here the sample spans tens of thousands of distinct CDR3 sequences, more than 85% being singletons. Whole-study findings and limits: The number of individuals included in the study's TCR sequencing and HLA analysis was acknowledged as relatively small.

This clonotype was obtained from a human donor with multiple sclerosis. The source material was CD8+ T cells from PBMCs.

CDR3 loop: CASSIYLEGSEAFF. As DNA, the CDR3 is TGTGCCAGTAGTATATATTTGGAGGGGAGTGAAGCTTTCTTT. The gene calls are TRBV19 and TRBJ1-1, with a possible D match to TRBD1 (5 bases). V was shortened by 2 bases and J by 7 bases, with 14 bases between the two germline ends. In germline, CDR1 is LNHDA, CDR2 SQIVND (reference sequence). CDR3 length: 14 amino acids. The complete variable domain, with remaining parts taken from reference TRBV19 and TRBJ1-1, reads DGGITQSPKYLFRKEGQNVTLSCEQNLNHDAMYWYRQDPGQGLRLIYYSQIVNDFQKGDIAEGYSVSREKKESFPLTVTSAQKNPTAFYLCASSIYLEGSEAFFGQGTRLTVV.